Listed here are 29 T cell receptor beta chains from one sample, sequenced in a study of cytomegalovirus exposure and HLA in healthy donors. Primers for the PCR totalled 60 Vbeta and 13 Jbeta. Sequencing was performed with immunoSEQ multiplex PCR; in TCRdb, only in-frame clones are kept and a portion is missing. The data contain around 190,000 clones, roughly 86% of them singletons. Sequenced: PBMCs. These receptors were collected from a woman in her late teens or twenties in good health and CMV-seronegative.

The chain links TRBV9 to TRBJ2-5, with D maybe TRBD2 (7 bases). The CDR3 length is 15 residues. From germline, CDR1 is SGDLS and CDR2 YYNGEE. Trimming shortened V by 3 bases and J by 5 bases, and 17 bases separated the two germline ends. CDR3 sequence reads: CASSAHGGGAETQYF. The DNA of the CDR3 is TGTGCCAGCAGCGCTCATGGGGGGGGCGCGGAGACCCAGTACTTC.

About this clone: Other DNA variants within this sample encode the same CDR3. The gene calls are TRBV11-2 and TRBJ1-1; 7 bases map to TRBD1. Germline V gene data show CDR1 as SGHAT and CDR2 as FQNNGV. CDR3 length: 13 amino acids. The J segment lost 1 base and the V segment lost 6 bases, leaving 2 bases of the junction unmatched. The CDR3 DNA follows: TGTGCCAGCAGTCGGGACAGGAACACTGAAGCTTTCTTT. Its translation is CASSRDRNTEAFF.

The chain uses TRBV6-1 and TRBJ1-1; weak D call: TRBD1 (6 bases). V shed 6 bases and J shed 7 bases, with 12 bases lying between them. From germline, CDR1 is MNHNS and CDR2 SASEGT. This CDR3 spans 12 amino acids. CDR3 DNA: TGTGCCAGCAGCAACAGGGTCGGTGAAGCTTTCTTT. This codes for CASSNRVGEAFF.

The CDR3 loop is CSVVPGTGGYEQYF. The CDR3 DNA sequence: TGCAGCGTCGTTCCCGGGACAGGGGGGTACGAGCAGTACTTC. The chain links TRBV29-1 to TRBJ2-7; 11 nucleotides align to TRBD1. V was clipped by 6 bases and J by 4 bases; unmatched bases: 8. Germline V CDR1 and CDR2: SQVTM, ANQGSEA. This CDR3 contains 14 residues.

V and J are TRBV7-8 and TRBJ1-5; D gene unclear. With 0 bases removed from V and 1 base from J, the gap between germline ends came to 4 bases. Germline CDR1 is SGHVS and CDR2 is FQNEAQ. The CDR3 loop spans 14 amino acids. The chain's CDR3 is CASSLARSNQPQHF. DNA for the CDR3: TGTGCCAGCAGCTTAGCGCGCAGCAATCAGCCCCAGCATTTT.

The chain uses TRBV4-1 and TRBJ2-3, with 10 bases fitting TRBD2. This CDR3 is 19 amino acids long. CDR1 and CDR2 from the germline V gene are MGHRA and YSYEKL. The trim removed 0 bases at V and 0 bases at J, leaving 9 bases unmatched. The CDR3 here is CASSQDHGVAGGSTDTQYF. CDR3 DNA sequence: TGCGCCAGCAGCCAAGACCACGGGGTAGCGGGGGGTAGCACAGATACGCAGTATTTT.

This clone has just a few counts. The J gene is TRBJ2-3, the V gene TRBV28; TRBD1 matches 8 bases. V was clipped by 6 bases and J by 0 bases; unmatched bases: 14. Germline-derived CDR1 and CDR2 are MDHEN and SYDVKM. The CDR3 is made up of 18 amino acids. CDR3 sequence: CASSPGTGRFTSTDTQYF. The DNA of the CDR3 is TGTGCCAGCAGCCCCGGGACAGGCCGATTTACTAGCACAGATACGCAGTATTTT.

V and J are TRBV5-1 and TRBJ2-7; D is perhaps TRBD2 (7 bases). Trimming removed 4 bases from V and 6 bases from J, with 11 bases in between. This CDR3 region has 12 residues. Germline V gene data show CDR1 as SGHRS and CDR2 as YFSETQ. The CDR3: CASSPGGSEQYF. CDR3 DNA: TGCGCCAGCAGCCCGGGGGGCAGCGAGCAGTACTTC.

The CDR3 region is CASSAGLASLSYEQYF. The DNA for the CDR3 is TGTGCCAGCAGCGCCGGTCTAGCGAGTCTCTCCTACGAGCAGTACTTC. J is TRBJ2-7 and V is TRBV2; possibly TRBD2 for D (6 bases). The CDR3 loop spans 16 amino acids. V was pared by 6 bases and J by 0 bases, with 18 bases between. Germline CDR1 SNHLY, CDR2 FYNNEI.

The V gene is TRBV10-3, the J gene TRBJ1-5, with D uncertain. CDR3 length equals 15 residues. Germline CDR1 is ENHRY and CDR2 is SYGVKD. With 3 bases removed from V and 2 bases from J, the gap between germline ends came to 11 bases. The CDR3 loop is CAISDLGDGNQPQHF. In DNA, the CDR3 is TGTGCCATCAGTGATTTGGGAGACGGCAATCAGCCCCAGCATTTT.

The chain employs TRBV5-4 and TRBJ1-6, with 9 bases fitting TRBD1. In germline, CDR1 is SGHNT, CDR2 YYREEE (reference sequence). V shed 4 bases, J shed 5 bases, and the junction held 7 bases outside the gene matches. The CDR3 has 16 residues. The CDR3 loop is CASSVGQGLDNSPLHF. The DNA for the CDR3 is TGTGCCAGCAGCGTGGGACAGGGTCTTGATAATTCACCCCTCCACTTT.

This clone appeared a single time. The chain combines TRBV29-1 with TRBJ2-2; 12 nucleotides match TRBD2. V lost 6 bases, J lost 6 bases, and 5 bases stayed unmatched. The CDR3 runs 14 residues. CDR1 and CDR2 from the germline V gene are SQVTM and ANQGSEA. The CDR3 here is CSVARLAGAGELFF. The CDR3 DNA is TGCAGCGTCGCTCGACTAGCGGGAGCCGGGGAGCTGTTTTTT.

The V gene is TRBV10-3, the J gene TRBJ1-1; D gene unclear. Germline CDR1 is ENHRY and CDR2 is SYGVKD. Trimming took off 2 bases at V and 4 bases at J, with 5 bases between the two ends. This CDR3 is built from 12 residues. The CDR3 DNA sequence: TGTGCCATCAGTGAGACTAGCACTGAAGCTTTCTTT. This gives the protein CAISETSTEAFF.

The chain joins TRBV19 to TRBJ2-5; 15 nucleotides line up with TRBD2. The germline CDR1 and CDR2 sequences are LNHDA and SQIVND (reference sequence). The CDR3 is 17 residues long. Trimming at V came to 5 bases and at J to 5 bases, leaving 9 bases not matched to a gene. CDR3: CASSPRTSGRAGETQYF. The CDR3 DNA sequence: TGTGCCAGTAGTCCCCGGACTAGCGGGAGGGCCGGGGAGACCCAGTACTTC.

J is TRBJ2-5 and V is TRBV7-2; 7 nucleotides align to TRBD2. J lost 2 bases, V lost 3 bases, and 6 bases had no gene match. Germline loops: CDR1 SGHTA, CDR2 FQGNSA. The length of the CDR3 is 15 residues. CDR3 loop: CASSFGAGLQETQYF. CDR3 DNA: TGTGCCAGCAGCTTCGGAGCGGGGTTACAAGAGACCCAGTACTTC.

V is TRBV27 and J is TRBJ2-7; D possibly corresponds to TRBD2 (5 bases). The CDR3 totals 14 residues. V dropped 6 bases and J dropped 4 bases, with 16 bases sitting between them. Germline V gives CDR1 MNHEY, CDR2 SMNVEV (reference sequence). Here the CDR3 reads CASSRVGPGYEQYF. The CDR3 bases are TGTGCCAGCAGCCGGGTAGGTCCGGGGTACGAGCAGTACTTC.

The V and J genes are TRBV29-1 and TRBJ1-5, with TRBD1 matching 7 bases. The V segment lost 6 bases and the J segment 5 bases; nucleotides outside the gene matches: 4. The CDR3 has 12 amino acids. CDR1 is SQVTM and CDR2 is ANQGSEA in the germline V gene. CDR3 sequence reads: CSVQQGHQPQHF. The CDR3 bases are TGCAGCGTACAACAGGGGCATCAGCCCCAGCATTTT.

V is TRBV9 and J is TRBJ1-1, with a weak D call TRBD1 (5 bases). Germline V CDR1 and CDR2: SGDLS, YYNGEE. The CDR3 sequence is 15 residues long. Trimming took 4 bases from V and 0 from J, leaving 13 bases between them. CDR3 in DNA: TGTGCCAGCAGCCACGAGCGGGACCTGAACACTGAAGCTTTCTTT. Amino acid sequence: CASSHERDLNTEAFF.

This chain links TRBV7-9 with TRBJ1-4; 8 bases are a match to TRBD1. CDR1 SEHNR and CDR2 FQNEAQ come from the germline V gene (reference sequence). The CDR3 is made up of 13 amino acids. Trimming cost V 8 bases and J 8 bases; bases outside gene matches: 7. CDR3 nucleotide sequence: TGTGCCAGCTCCGGACAGGGTGGCGAAAAACTGTTTTTT. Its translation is CASSGQGGEKLFF.

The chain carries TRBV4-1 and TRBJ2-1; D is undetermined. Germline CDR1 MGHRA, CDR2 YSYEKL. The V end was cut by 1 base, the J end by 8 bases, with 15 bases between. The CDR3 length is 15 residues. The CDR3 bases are TGCGCCAGCAGCCAAGTCCCGGAGTTGGATGATGAGCAGTTCTTC. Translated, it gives CASSQVPELDDEQFF.

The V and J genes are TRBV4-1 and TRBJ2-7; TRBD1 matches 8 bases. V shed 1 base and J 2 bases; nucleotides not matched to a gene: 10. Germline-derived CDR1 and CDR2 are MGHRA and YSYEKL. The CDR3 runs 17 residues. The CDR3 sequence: CASSQVALRGQPYEQYF. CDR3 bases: TGCGCCAGCAGCCAAGTCGCGCTCAGGGGGCAGCCCTACGAGCAGTACTTC.

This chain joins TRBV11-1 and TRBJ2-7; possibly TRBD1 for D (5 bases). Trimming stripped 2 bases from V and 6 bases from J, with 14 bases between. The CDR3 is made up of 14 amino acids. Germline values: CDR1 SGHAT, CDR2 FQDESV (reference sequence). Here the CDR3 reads CASSLLQGRSEQYF. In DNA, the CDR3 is TGTGCCAGCAGCTTACTCCAGGGTAGGAGCGAGCAGTACTTC.

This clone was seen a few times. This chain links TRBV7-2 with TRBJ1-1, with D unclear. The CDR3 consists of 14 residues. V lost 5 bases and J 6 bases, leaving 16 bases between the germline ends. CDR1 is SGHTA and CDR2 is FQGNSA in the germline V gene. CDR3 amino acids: CASSPEGGIPEAFF. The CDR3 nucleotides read TGTGCCAGCAGCCCGGAGGGAGGGATCCCTGAAGCTTTCTTT.

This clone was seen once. The CDR3 DNA sequence: TGTGCCAGCAGTGAAGGACAGGGGGCATGGGCTAATGAAAAACTGTTTTTT. It yields the protein CASSEGQGAWANEKLFF. The rearrangement joins TRBV6-1 to TRBJ1-4; 10 nucleotides align to TRBD1. Germline V gene sequence: CDR1 MNHNS, CDR2 SASEGT. The CDR3 runs 17 residues. J lost 3 bases, V lost 1 base, and 5 bases had no gene match.

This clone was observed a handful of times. CDR3 DNA sequence: TGTGCCAGCTCACCAGGGGCAGGGGACAATGAGCAGTTCTTC. Translated: CASSPGAGDNEQFF. The chain combines TRBV18 with TRBJ2-1; a possible D gene is TRBD1 (6 bases). Germline assignment: CDR1 KGHSH and CDR2 LQKENI. V was cut by 2 bases and J by 5 bases, with 10 bases left in between. The CDR3 loop spans 14 amino acids. The variable domain in full, completed from reference TRBV18 and TRBJ2-1, reads NAGVMQNPRHLVRRRGQEARLRCSPMKGHSHVYWYRQLPEEGLKFMVYLQKENIIDESGMPKERFSAEFPKEGPSILRIQQVVRGDSAAYFCASSPGAGDNEQFFGPGTRLTVL.

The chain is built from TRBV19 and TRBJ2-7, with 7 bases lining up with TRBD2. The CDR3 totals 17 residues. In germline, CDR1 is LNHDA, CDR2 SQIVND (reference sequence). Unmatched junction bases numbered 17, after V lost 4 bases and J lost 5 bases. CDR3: CASSTGTKSTTSDEQYF. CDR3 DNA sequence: TGTGCCAGTAGTACTGGGACTAAGTCAACTACGTCCGACGAGCAGTACTTC.

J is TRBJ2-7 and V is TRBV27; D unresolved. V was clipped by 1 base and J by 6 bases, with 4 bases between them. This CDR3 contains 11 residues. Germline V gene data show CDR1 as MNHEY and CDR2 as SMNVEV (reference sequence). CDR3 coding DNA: TGTGCCAGCAGTTTATTCGGCGAGCAGTACTTC. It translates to CASSLFGEQYF.

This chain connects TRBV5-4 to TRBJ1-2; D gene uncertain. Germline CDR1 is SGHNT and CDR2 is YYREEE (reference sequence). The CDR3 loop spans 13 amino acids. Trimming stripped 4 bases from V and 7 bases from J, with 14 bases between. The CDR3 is CASSPGEGSGYTF. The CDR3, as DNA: TGTGCCAGCAGCCCGGGAGAGGGCTCTGGCTACACCTTC.

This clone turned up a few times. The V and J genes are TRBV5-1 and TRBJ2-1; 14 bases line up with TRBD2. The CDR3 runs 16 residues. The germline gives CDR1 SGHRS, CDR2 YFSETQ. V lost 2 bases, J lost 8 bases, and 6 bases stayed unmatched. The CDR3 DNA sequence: TGCGCCAGCAGCTTACCCGGGACTAGCGGGAGTGATGAGCAGTTCTTC. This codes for CASSLPGTSGSDEQFF.